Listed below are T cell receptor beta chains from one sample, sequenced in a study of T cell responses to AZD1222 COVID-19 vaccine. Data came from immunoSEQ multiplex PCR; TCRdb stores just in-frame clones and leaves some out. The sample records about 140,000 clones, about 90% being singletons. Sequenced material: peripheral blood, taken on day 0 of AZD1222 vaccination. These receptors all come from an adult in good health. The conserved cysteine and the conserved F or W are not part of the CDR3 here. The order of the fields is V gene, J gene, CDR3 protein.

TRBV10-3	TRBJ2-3	AISEGWSDTQY
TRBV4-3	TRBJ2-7	ASSFRTSGDYEQY
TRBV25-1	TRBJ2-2	ASTVASGTGELF
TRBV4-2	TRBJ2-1	ASSQGTSVYNEQF
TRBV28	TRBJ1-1	ASRSPGTDSEAF
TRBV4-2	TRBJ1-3	ASSQVWGTGATGNTIY
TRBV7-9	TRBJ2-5	ASSQTDTGPLETQY
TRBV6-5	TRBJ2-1	ASRAGGTPYNEQF
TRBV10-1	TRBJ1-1	ASTTPPDRGLEGAF
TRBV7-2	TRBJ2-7	ASSFDSSSYEQY
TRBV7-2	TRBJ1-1	ASSFGDRESSEAF
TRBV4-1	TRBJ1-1	ASSARSNAEAF
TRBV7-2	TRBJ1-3	ASSTHRGSGNTIY
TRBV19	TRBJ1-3	ASTRGQPSSGNTIY
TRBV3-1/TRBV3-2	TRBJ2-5	ASSQGATGTSGITQY
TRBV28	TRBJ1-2	ASSLFFWRRGQETNYGYT
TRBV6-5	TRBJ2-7	ASSYSHEQY
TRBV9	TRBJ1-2	ASSGSLGSNYGYT
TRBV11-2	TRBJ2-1	ASRPNGRRYNEQF
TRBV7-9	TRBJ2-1	ASSLEVGPNEQF
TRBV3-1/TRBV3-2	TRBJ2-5	ASSQRLETQY
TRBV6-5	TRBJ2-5	ASSYDGGRFGETQY
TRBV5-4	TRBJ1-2	ASSLDGGYYGYT
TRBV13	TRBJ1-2	ATGRQVPFTPTNYGYT
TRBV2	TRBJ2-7	ASRDPGLTSYEQY
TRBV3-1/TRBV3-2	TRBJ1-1	ASSYGTFQTEAF
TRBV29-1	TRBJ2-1	SVRESLGEQF
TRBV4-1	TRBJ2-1	ASSLLGQGDEQF
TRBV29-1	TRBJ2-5	SVDGYRYQETQY
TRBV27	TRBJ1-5	ASSPLGNRGAFNQPQH
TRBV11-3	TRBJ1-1	ASSLAQVGTEAF
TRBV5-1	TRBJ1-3	ASSAGSSGNTIY
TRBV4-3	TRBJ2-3	ASSRTVAPSMDTQY